The TCR beta chain described here comes from a study of blood T cell repertoires in COVID-19. Study details: Some COVID-19 samples were acute and others convalescent; all came from the United States, Italy and Spain. Sources were T cells, B-cell-depleted T cells, or PBMCs; the material itself was cDNA or gDNA.

In the authors' workflow: By means of reference gene primer amplification, nucleated cell counts were estimated. TCRdb's table, derived via immunoSEQ multiplex PCR, lists solely in-frame clones and lacks some. That table gives V, J and clone size, and the DNA gave D and trimming. The table has some 70,000 clones, more than 75% seen once. Germline V CDR1 and CDR2: MNHEY, SVGAGI. The CDR3 is 14 amino acids. V gave up 2 bases and J gave up 8 bases, with 15 bases separating them. The TCR was taken from a man in his fifties or sixties with active COVID-19. The chain carries TRBV6-5 and TRBJ1-1; the D is unclear. The specimen was peripheral blood. The CDR3 bases are TGTGCCAGCAGTTACATTCCGGGCGGGCGGGAAGCTTTCTTT. Translated: CASSYIPGGREAFF.